What follows describes a single T cell receptor (beta chain). The antigen it binds to is not known. No much larger clonotype is one base removed from it; base qualities were not supplied. Per the publication, the time point label means: persistent/refractory GD, antithyroid drugs over 5 years with positive TRAb. RNA was extracted from PBMCs in TRIzol for both TCR sequencing and RNA sequencing. The diagnosis of Graves' disease followed American Thyroid Association guidelines. Patients were recruited from an endocrinology department in Xi'an, China. From each patient, around 9 milliliters of peripheral blood was collected into an EDTA anticoagulant tube. Ficoll Paque Plus density gradient separation was used to isolate PBMCs, and no further T cell sorting was performed. RNA quality was checked with an Agilent 2100 Bioanalyzer and agarose gel, and concentration with a NanoDrop 2000. This record belongs to a study of regulatory T cells in long-lasting Graves disease (dated by TCRdb to the early 2020s). Some background on the complete study: Persistent Graves' disease meant more than 5 years of antithyroid drug treatment with TSH receptor autoantibodies that stayed positive. Peripheral blood TCR sequencing and RNA sequencing compared persistent Graves' disease patients with newly diagnosed Graves' disease patients. Antithyroid drugs had been taken for approximately 10 years on average by persistent Graves' disease patients in the clinical cohort. A total of about 35 samples underwent TCR sequencing, from 13 patients with persistent Graves' disease and some 20 patients with newly diagnosed Graves' disease. The study took place in China and was registered as a clinical trial. The investigation overall reported the following: Persistent patients shared more public clonotypes among themselves (fewer than 3,000) than newly diagnosed patients did (nearly 1,000). The authors acknowledged the small sample size as a limitation that may reduce accuracy. Because the primary lesion, thyroid tissue, could not be accessed, the study looked at peripheral blood alone. Only the TCR beta chain was sequenced and analyzed. Persistent disease showed preferential use of TRBV28, TRBJ1-2 and TRBJ2-5, whereas newly diagnosed disease favored TRBV20-1 and TRBJ2-1. Lower TCR Shannon entropy and fewer highly expanded clones were observed in persistent Graves' disease patients than in newly diagnosed patients, which suggested clonal expansion.

Library preparation used multiplex PCR. TCRdb lists the instrument as Illumina HiSeq 4000. iRepertoire HTBI primers and Arm-PCR amplification of CDR3 regions were used to construct TCR beta libraries. PCR products were gel purified before sequencing. The authors' analysis ran thus. Gene usage analysis of CDR3 amino acid clonotypes relied on the roughly 58 TRBV and about 13 TRBJ segments identified across samples. COPE and FqMerger were used to merge the filtered high-quality paired reads into contigs. BLAST was used to align contigs to IMGT TRBV, TRBD and TRBJ reference genes, and CDR3 was defined according to IMGT. Any clonotype with a frequency above 0.1% was classified as a highly expanded clone. Shannon entropy served as the measure of repertoire diversity, while the Gini coefficient captured V-J evenness. Clonotypes shared by more than one individual were considered public. The raw public data were reprocessed by TCRdb itself: fastp quality trimming at Q25, MiXCR clonotype calling, in-frame beta chains only. Each CDR3 protein appears once, grouped with its most common genes and DNA. TCRdb assigned the V and J calls; the authors' analysis was not used. Recorded for this sample are around 450,000 distinct CDR3 sequences; 20% to 25% of them occurred a single time. The ten largest clones add up to 7% to 9% of the sample.

V and J are truncated by 4 bases and 5 bases respectively, leaving an intervening sequence of 11 bases. As encoded in the germline V gene, CDR1 is KGHSH while CDR2 is LQKENI. Its CDR3 holds 13 amino acids, cysteine through phenylalanine. Of all the DNA, just the CDR3 is kept, 39 bases in frame from base 1. This receptor was obtained from a female donor with Graves disease. Sample: peripheral blood mononuclear cells (PBMCs), taken when the disease was refractory, from a patient treated with antithyroid drugs. This sequence uses TRBV18 and TRBJ1-1, with the D segment identity uncertain. The CDR3 protein sequence reads: CASSQSGETEAFF. The DNA is TGTGCCAGCTCACAATCCGGGGAGACTGAAGCTTTCTTT.